This T cell receptor (beta chain) comes out of a study of T cell responses to AZD1222 COVID-19 vaccine. Pooling of second doses given at about 4 or about 12 weeks was done. Whole-study results and caveats: AZD1222 recipients seropositive at baseline numbered only 5 or 6.

Sequencing was performed with immunoSEQ multiplex PCR; in TCRdb, only in-frame clones are kept and a portion is missing. The sample lists fewer than 150,000 clones, 90% occurring once. On this clone: What it binds is not known.

This CDR3 contains 12 residues. CDR1 and CDR2 (germline): LNHDA, SQIVND (reference sequence). The V end was cut by 7 bases, the J end by 3 bases, with 9 bases between. V is TRBV19 and J is TRBJ1-2; D not certain. Sample: peripheral blood, taken 28 days after the second AZD1222 dose. The receptor's source is an adult who received the AZD1222 COVID-19 vaccine. DNA of the CDR3: TGTGCCAGTAAAGACGTCTACTATGGCTACACCTTC. Translating it yields CASKDVYYGYTF. The full variable domain, in which reference TRBV19 and TRBJ1-2 provide the parts outside the CDR3, is DGGITQSPKYLFRKEGQNVTLSCEQNLNHDAMYWYRQDPGQGLRLIYYSQIVNDFQKGDIAEGYSVSREKKESFPLTVTSAQKNPTAFYLCASKDVYYGYTFGSGTRLTVV.